This T cell receptor beta chain was sequenced in a study of blood T cell repertoires in COVID-19. Across the whole study: The United States, Italy and Spain provided the acute and convalescent COVID-19 samples. T cells, B-cell-depleted T cells, or PBMCs supplied cDNA or gDNA.

In terms of age and location, participants ranged from roughly 18 to 90 years and lived in roughly 22 US areas. Participants were placed into cohorts based on the clinical history they reported. The CDR3 is 15 residues long. Germline loops: CDR1 WSHSY, CDR2 SAAADI. The trim removed 6 bases at V and 6 bases at J, leaving 11 bases unmatched. Clones were read by immunoSEQ multiplex PCR, and TCRdb kept only the in-frame ones, dropping some. The data contain around 250,000 clones, roughly 80% of them seen just once; the ten biggest clones take up roughly 4%. What was sequenced was PBMCs or T cells enriched from blood (not recorded which). The chain is built from TRBV10-2 and TRBJ1-1, with 9 bases matching TRBD1. This TCR derives from a man aged 25 to 40 with acute COVID-19. The CDR3: CASSETGGLKSEAFF. DNA for the CDR3: TGCGCCAGCAGCGAGACAGGGGGGTTGAAGTCTGAAGCTTTCTTT.